This T cell receptor (beta chain) was observed in a study of T cells in lung cancer brain metastases. Study observations and caveats: Most clones were lesion-specific, with limited overlap between paired lesions (Morisita roughly 0.25).

Per the germline V gene, CDR1 is GTSNPN and CDR2 is SVGIG (reference sequence). The V gene lost 8 bases and the J gene lost 4 bases, with 17 bases spanning the gap. The CDR3 has 13 residues. Either synchronous oligometastatic disease or delayed solitary brain metastasis recurrence led to resection. No patient had a history of multiple malignancies, as such patients were excluded. Using immunoSEQ multiplex PCR, the repertoire was profiled, and TCRdb retains in-frame clones only, with some absent. Counted here are approximately 4,900 clones, about four fifths occurring once; the ten biggest clones make up around 3.1%. Note on this clone: Antigen unknown.

The chain couples TRBV30 to TRBJ1-2; D is unclear. The sequence was collected from a woman aged 50 to 60 with non-small cell lung cancer. The sample consisted of tumor tissue from the primary lung tumor. CDR3 in DNA: TGTGCCGGCAAACCACAGAACTTCTATGGCTACACCTTC. This translates into CAGKPQNFYGYTF.